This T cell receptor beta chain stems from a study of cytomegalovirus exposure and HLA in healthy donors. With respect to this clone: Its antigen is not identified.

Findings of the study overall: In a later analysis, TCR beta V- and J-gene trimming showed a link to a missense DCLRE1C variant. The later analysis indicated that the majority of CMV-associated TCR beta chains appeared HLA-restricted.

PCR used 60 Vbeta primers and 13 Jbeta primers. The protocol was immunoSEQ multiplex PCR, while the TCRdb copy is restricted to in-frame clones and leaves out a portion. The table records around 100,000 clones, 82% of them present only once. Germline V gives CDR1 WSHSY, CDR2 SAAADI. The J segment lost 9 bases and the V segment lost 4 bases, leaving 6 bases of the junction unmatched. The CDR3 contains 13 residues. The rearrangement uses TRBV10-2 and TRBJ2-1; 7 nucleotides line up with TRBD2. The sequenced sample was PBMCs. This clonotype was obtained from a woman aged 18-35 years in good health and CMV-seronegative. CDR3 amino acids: CASSGTGEGEQFF. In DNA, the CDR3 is TGCGCCAGCAGTGGTACCGGGGAGGGTGAGCAGTTCTTC.